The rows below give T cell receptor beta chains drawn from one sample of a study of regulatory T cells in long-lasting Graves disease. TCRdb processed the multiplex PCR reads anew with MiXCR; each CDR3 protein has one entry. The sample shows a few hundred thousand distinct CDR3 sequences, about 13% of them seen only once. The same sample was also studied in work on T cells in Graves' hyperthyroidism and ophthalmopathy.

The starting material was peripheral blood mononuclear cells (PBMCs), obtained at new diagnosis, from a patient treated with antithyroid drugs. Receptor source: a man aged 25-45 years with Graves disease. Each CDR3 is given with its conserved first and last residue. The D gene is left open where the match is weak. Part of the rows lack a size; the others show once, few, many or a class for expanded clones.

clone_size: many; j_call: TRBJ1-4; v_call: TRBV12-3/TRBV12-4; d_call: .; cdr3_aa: CASSPSGAISKEKLFF; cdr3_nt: TGTGCCAGCAGTCCCTCCGGTGCCATCTCGAAAGAAAAACTGTTTTTT
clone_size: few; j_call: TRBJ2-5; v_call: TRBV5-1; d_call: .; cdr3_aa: CASSLGDIQKTQYF; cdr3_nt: TGCGCCAGCAGCTTGGGGGACATACAAAAGACCCAGTACTTC
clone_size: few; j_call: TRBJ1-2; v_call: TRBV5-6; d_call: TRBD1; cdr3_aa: CASSWAGTGNGYTF; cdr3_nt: TGTGCCAGCAGCTGGGCCGGGACAGGGAATGGCTACACCTTC
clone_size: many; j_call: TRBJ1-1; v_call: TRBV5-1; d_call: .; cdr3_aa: CASSLETGKFTEAFF; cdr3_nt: TGCGCCAGCAGCTTGGAAACAGGGAAATTCACTGAAGCTTTCTTT
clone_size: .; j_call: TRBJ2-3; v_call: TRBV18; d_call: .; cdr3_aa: CASFRTDTQYF; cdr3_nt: TGTGCCAGCTTCCGCACAGATACGCAGTATTTT
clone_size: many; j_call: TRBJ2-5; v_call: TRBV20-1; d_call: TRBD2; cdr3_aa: CSARDGAGGQETQYF; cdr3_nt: TGCAGTGCTAGAGATGGAGCGGGAGGGCAAGAGACCCAGTACTTC
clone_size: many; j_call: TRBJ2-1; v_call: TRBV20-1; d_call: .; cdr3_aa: CSARVSNSYNEQFF; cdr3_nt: TGCAGTGCTAGAGTCTCCAACTCCTACAATGAGCAGTTCTTC
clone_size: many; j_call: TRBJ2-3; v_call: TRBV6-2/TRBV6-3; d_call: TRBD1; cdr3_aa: CASRYTGVGDTQYF; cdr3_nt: TGTGCCAGCAGGTACACAGGGGTTGGAGATACGCAGTATTTT
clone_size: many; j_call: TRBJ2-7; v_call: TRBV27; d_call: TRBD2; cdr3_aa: CASSRLLAGDGYEQYF; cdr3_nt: TGTGCCAGCAGCCGCTTACTAGCGGGAGACGGATACGAGCAGTACTTC
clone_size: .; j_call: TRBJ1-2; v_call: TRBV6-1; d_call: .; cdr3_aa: CASSPSLDPGWDGYTF; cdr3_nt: TGTGCCAGCAGTCCCTCGCTAGATCCGGGATGGGACGGCTACACCTTC
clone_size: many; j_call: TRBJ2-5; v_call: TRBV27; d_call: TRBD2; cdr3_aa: CASSPLLAGAQETQYF; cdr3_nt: TGTGCCAGCAGTCCGCTACTAGCGGGGGCCCAAGAGACCCAGTACTTC
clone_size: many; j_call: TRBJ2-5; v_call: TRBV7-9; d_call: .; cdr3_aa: CASSIGRGETQYF; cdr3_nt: TGTGCCAGCAGTATAGGCCGGGGAGAGACCCAGTACTTC
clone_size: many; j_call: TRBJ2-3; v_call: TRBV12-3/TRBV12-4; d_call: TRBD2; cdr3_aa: CASWGEGSSTDTQYF; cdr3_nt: TGTGCCAGCTGGGGGGAGGGGTCCAGCACAGATACGCAGTATTTT
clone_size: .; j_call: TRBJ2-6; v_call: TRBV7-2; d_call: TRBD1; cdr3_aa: CASSFKGGRDGANVLTF; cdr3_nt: TGTGCCAGCAGCTTCAAAGGGGGCCGGGATGGGGCCAACGTCCTGACTTTC
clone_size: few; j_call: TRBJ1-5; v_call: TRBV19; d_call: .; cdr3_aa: CASSTNGPQHF; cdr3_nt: TGTGCCAGTAGTACCAACGGGCCCCAGCATTTT
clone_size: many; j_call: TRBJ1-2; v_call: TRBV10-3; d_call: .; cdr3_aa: CAISDLPRGSYGYTF; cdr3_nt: TGTGCCATCAGTGACCTTCCCAGGGGCTCTTATGGCTACACCTTC
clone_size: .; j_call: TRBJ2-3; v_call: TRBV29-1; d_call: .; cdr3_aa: CSVDQDIGGTQYF; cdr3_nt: TGCAGCGTTGACCAGGACATCGGAGGTACGCAGTATTTT
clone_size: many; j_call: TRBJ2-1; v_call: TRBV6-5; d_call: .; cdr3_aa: CASSYLYNEQFF; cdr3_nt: TGTGCCAGCAGTTACCTGTACAATGAGCAGTTCTTC
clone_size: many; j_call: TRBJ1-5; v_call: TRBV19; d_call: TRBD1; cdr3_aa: CASSATGGLTGQPQHF; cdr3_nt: TGTGCCAGTAGTGCCACAGGGGGTCTGACGGGCCAGCCCCAGCATTTT
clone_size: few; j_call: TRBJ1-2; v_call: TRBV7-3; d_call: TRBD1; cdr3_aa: CASSDMTGARGYTF; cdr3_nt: TGTGCCAGCAGCGATATGACAGGGGCAAGAGGCTACACCTTC
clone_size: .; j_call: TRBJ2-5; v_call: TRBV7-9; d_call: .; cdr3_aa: CASSRSGTSKETQYF; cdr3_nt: TGTGCCAGCAGCAGGTCCGGGACTTCAAAAGAGACCCAGTACTTC
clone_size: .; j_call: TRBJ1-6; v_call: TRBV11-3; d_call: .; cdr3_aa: CASSLSFDSPLHF; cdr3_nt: TGTGCCAGCAGCTTAAGTTTCGATTCACCCCTCCACTTT
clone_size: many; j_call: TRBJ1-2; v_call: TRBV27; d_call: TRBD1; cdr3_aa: CASSLRQGFLGYTF; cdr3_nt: TGTGCCAGCAGTTTACGACAGGGGTTTCTTGGCTACACCTTC